The T cell receptor (beta chain) described here comes from a study of control samples from healthy donors and cancer patients. Here immunoSEQ multiplex PCR was the method, and the copy in TCRdb shows in-frame clones only, minus some. The sample lists 45,000 to 60,000 clones, approximately 80% occurring once. On this clone itself: No conserved phenylalanine or tryptophan ends this CDR3, so it is likely a read error. Because the CDR3's place on the DNA is in doubt, the DNA is left out and the CDR3 is given as listed by TCRdb.

This sequence originates from a man between 70 and 80 years old in good health. Sample: blood.

The CDR3 protein is CASSQSPGTGTVLE. The V and J genes are TRBV3-1 (or the pseudogene TRBV3-2) and TRBJ1-1; the table names TRBD1, a call not compared with the DNA. Ends included, the CDR3 has 14 residues. CDR1 and CDR2 (germline): LGHDT, YNNKEL (reference sequence).